The rows below give T cell receptor beta chains drawn from one sample of a study of cytomegalovirus exposure and HLA in healthy donors. The assay was immunoSEQ multiplex PCR, and TCRdb's table has in-frame clones only and misses some. The sample table includes around 65,000 clones. Input material: PBMCs. These receptors all come from a man aged 30 to 45 in good health and CMV-seropositive. The CDR3 runs from the conserved cysteine through the conserved F or W. D genes are given only for firm matches.

v_gene: TRBV19
j_gene: TRBJ2-3
d_gene: TRBD2
CDR3nt: TGTGCCAGTAGTAGGGGACTAGCGGGAATCACAGATACGCAGTATTTT
CDR3aa: CASSRGLAGITDTQYF

v_gene: TRBV19
j_gene: TRBJ2-1
d_gene: TRBD2
CDR3nt: TGTGCCAGTAGTAAACCCGGGACTAGCGGGAACAATGAGCAGTTCTTC
CDR3aa: CASSKPGTSGNNEQFF

v_gene: TRBV29-1
j_gene: TRBJ1-1
d_gene: .
CDR3nt: TGCAGCGTCATTCAGGGGACGAACACTGAAGCTTTCTTT
CDR3aa: CSVIQGTNTEAFF

v_gene: TRBV19
j_gene: TRBJ2-7
d_gene: .
CDR3nt: TGTGCCAGTAGTATTGGGGCCGGCTCCTACGAGCAGTACTTC
CDR3aa: CASSIGAGSYEQYF

v_gene: TRBV12-2
j_gene: TRBJ2-2
d_gene: .
CDR3nt: TGTGCAAGTCGGCAGACCGGGACAGCGAACACCGGGGAGCTGTTTTTT
CDR3aa: CASRQTGTANTGELFF

v_gene: TRBV5-1
j_gene: TRBJ2-7
d_gene: TRBD1
CDR3nt: TGCGCCAGTAGCTCACTTGGGGCGGACAGGGGATACGACGAGCAGTACTTC
CDR3aa: CASSSLGADRGYDEQYF

v_gene: TRBV6-1
j_gene: TRBJ2-1
d_gene: TRBD2
CDR3nt: TGTGCCAGCAGTGACTACGGACTAGCGGGCTCCGACAATGAGCAGTTCTTC
CDR3aa: CASSDYGLAGSDNEQFF

v_gene: TRBV9
j_gene: TRBJ2-7
d_gene: TRBD1
CDR3nt: TGTGCCAGCAGCCCCGATCGTATACAGGGGGCGCGGGCGGGCGAGCAGTACTTC
CDR3aa: CASSPDRIQGARAGEQYF

v_gene: TRBV13
j_gene: TRBJ2-3
d_gene: TRBD2
CDR3nt: TGTGCCAGCAGCCTAGGACTAGCGCACACAGATACGCAGTATTTT
CDR3aa: CASSLGLAHTDTQYF

v_gene: TRBV30
j_gene: TRBJ2-6
d_gene: .
CDR3nt: TGTGCCTGGAGTGTACAAGGGGCCGGGGCCAACGTCCTGACTTTC
CDR3aa: CAWSVQGAGANVLTF

v_gene: TRBV18
j_gene: TRBJ1-1
d_gene: .
CDR3nt: TGTGCCAGCTCAACGGAGGAAGGAGTGAGTTTGAGAACTGAAGCTTTCTTT
CDR3aa: CASSTEEGVSLRTEAFF

v_gene: TRBV6-6
j_gene: TRBJ2-3
d_gene: TRBD2
CDR3nt: TGTGCCAGCTCCCACTCACTAGCGGGAGGCGCAGATACGCAGTATTTT
CDR3aa: CASSHSLAGGADTQYF

v_gene: TRBV7-9
j_gene: TRBJ2-7
d_gene: TRBD2
CDR3nt: TGTGCCAGCAAAACTAGCGGGGCCTACGAGCAGTACTTC
CDR3aa: CASKTSGAYEQYF

v_gene: TRBV30
j_gene: TRBJ2-7
d_gene: TRBD1
CDR3nt: TGTGCCTGGAGTGTAAGGGGGACAGGGTTGACTTACGAGCAGTACTTC
CDR3aa: CAWSVRGTGLTYEQYF

v_gene: TRBV5-1
j_gene: TRBJ2-5
d_gene: .
CDR3nt: TGCGCCAGCAGCTTCAGGCGTCCCCAAGAGACCCAGTACTTC
CDR3aa: CASSFRRPQETQYF

v_gene: TRBV28
j_gene: TRBJ2-7
d_gene: .
CDR3nt: TGTGCCACCACGGGAGCCCCCACCTACGAGCAGTACTTC
CDR3aa: CATTGAPTYEQYF

v_gene: TRBV11-2
j_gene: TRBJ2-7
d_gene: TRBD2
CDR3nt: TGTGCCAGCAGACCGGGACTAGCGGGAAACGAGCAGTACTTC
CDR3aa: CASRPGLAGNEQYF

v_gene: TRBV6-1
j_gene: TRBJ2-5
d_gene: .
CDR3nt: TGTGCCAGCAGCAGGTATACCGAGACCCAGTACTTC
CDR3aa: CASSRYTETQYF

v_gene: TRBV2
j_gene: TRBJ2-1
d_gene: TRBD2
CDR3nt: TGTGCCAGCAGAAGACTAGCGGTGGAGATCTTC
CDR3aa: CASRRLAVEIF

v_gene: TRBV4-1
j_gene: TRBJ2-1
d_gene: TRBD2
CDR3nt: TGCGCCAGCAGCCCTCGGTGGGGACTAGCGGGAGAGAATGAGCAGTTCTTC
CDR3aa: CASSPRWGLAGENEQFF

v_gene: TRBV4-1
j_gene: TRBJ2-2
d_gene: TRBD1
CDR3nt: TGCGCCAGCAGCCCTACCCAGACAGGGAATACCGGGGAGCTGTTTTTT
CDR3aa: CASSPTQTGNTGELFF